This TCR beta chain stems from a study of spatial heterogeneity in lung cancer. Overall study context: Matched bulk RNA-seq yielded a T cell module score, and TCR transcript counts in tumor regions correlated strongly with that score.

This clonotype was seen ten or more times. Its specificity is unknown. TCRdb used MiXCR to reprocess the 5' RACE reads, holding one entry per CDR3 protein. The repertoire holds about 20,000 distinct CDR3 sequences, with 15% to 20% as singletons. Losses at the gene ends were 5 bases for V and 4 bases for J; bases not matched to a gene: 13. This CDR3 is built from 17 residues. Germline lookup yields CDR1 MGHDK and CDR2 SYGVNS. Specified time point: sample taken at primary tumor resection. The donor population consisted of just over 70 patients with untreated, early-stage non-small cell lung cancer. Unsorted whole RNA samples from tumor, nontumor lung or frozen PBMC were sequenced. Study outcomes and limitations: It was found that expanded intratumoral alpha and beta TCR counts tracked tumor mutation counts.

The chain links TRBV25-1 to TRBJ2-3; 9 nucleotides align to TRBD2. This TCR was recovered from a female donor with early-stage non-small cell lung cancer. The material sequenced was lung tumor tissue, taken at surgery. For the CDR3, the DNA is TGTGCCAGCAGTCCGTTAGTCGGCGGGAGGGTCCCAGATACGCAGTATTTT. Amino acid sequence: CASSPLVGGRVPDTQYF.